The 2 T cell receptor beta chains listed next were all sequenced from one sample in a study of cytomegalovirus exposure and HLA in healthy donors (dated 2017 in TCRdb). The method behind the library was the immunoSEQ multiplex PCR assay. For the multiplex PCR, a mixture combining 60 forward primers for TCR Vbeta segments and 13 reverse primers for TCR Jbeta segments was used. The source is immuneACCESS, and TCRdb retained only in-frame sequences with V and J called. Part of the clones is not carried over; for the studies checked, unresolved V genes explain less than half of this, and the remainder is unexplained. The sample has approximately 150,000 clones on record, around 81% of them singletons. The ten largest clones take up roughly an eighth of the sample. Sequenced input: PBMCs. The receptors come from a woman aged 45-65 years in good health and CMV-seronegative.

This clone came up once. The chain has TRBV9 and TRBJ2-7, with 11 bases lining up with TRBD2. J was trimmed by 3 bases and V by 4 bases; bases with no gene match: 9. Germline V gene lookup returns CDR1 SGDLS and CDR2 YYNGEE. This CDR3 has 16 amino acids. The CDR3 protein is CASSPSPGLADYEQYF. For the CDR3, the DNA is TGTGCCAGCAGCCCTTCCCCGGGACTAGCGGACTACGAGCAGTACTTC.

This clone was counted between two and nine times. The V and J genes are TRBV4-1 and TRBJ2-3, with TRBD2 matching over 12 bases. This CDR3 contains 16 residues. With V trimmed by 4 bases and J by 3 bases, 5 bases remained unmatched. Germline CDR1 is MGHRA and CDR2 is YSYEKL. CDR3 DNA sequence: TGCGCCAGCAGCCCACAACTAGCGGGGGGAACAGATACGCAGTATTTT. Translation gives CASSPQLAGGTDTQYF.